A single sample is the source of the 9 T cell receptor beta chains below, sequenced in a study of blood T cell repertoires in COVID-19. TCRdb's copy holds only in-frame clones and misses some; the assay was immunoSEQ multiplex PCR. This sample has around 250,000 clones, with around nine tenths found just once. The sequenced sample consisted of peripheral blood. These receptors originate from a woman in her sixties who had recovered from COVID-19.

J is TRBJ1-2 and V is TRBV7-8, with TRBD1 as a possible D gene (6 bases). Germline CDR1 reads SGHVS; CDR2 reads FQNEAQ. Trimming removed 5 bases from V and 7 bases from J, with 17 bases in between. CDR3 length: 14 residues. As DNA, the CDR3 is TGTGCCAGCAGCCAACCCTACAGGGAGGGTGGCTACACCTTC. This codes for CASSQPYREGGYTF. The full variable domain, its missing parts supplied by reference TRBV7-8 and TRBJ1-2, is GAGVSQSPRYKVAKRGQDVALRCDPISGHVSLFWYQQALGQGPEFLTYFQNEAQLDKSGLPSDRFFAERPEGSVSTLKIQRTQQEDSAVYLCASSQPYREGGYTFGSGTRLTVV.

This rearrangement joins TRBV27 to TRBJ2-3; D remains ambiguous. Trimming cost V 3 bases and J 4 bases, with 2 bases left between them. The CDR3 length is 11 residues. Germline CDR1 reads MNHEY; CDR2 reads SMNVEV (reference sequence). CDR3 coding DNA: TGTGCCAGCAGTTTCGCAGATACGCAGTATTTT. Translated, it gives CASSFADTQYF.

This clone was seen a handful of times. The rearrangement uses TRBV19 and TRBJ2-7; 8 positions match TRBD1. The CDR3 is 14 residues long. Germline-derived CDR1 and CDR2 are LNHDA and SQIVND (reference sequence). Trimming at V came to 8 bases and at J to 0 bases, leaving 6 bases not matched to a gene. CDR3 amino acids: CASGRDRSSYEQYF. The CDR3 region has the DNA TGTGCCAGTGGCCGGGACAGGAGCTCCTACGAGCAGTACTTC.

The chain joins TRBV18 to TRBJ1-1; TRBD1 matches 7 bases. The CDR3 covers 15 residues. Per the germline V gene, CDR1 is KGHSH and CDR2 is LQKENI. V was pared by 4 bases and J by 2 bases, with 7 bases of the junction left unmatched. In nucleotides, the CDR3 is TGTGCCAGCTCACGTCGAGACAGGGCCAACACTGAAGCTTTCTTT. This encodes CASSRRDRANTEAFF. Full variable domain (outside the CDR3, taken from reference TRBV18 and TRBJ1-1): NAGVMQNPRHLVRRRGQEARLRCSPMKGHSHVYWYRQLPEEGLKFMVYLQKENIIDESGMPKERFSAEFPKEGPSILRIQQVVRGDSAAYFCASSRRDRANTEAFFGQGTRLTVV.

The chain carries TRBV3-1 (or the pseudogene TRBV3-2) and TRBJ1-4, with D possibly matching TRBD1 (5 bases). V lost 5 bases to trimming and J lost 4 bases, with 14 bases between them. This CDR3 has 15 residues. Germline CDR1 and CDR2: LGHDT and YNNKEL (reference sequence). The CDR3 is CASSLGPEVNEKLFF. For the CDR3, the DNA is TGTGCCAGCAGCTTGGGGCCAGAGGTTAATGAAAAACTGTTTTTT.

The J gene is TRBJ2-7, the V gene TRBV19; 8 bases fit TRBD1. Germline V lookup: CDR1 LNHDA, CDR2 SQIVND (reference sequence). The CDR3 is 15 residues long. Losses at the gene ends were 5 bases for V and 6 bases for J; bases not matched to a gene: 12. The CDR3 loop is CASSPGQGEKSEQYF. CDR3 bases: TGTGCCAGTAGTCCCGGACAGGGTGAGAAATCCGAGCAGTACTTC.

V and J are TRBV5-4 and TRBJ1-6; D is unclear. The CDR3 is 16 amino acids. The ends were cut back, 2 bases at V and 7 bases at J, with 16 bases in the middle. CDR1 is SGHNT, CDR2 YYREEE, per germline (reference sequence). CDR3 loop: CASSFYRGAENSPLHF. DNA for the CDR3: TGTGCCAGCAGCTTTTACCGGGGAGCGGAGAATTCACCCCTCCACTTT.

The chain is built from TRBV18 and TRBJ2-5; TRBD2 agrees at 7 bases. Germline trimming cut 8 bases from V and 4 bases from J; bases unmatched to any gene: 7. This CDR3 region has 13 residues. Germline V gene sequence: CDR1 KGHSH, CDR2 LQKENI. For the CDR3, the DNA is TGTGCCAGCAGAGGGATAGCGGGAGAGACCCAGTACTTC. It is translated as CASRGIAGETQYF.

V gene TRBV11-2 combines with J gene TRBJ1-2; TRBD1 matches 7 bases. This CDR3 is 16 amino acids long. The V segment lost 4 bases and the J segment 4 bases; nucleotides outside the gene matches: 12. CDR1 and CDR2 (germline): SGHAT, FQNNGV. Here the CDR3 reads CASSSTGQRIGYGYTF. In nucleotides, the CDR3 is TGTGCCAGCAGCTCGACAGGGCAACGAATAGGCTATGGCTACACCTTC. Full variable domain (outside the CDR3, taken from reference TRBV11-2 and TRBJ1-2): EAGVAQSPRYKIIEKRQSVAFWCNPISGHATLYWYQQILGQGPKLLIQFQNNGVVDDSQLPKDRFSAERLKGVDSTLKIQPAKLEDSAVYLCASSSTGQRIGYGYTFGSGTRLTVV.